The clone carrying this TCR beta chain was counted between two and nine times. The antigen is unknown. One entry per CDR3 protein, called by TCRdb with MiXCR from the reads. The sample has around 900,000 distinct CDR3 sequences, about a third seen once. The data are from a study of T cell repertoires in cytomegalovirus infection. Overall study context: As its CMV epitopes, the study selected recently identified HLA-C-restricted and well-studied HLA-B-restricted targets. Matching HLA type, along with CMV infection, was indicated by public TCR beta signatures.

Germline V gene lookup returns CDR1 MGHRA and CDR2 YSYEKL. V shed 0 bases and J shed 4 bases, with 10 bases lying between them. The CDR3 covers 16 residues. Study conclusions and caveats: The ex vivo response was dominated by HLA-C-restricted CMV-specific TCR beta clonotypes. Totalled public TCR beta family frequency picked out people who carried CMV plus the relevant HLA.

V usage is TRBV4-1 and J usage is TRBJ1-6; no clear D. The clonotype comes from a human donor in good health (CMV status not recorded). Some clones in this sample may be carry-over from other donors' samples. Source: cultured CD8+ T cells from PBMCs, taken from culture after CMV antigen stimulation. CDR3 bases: TGCGCCAGCAGCCAAGATCGTGGAGGTTATAATTCACCCCTCCACTTT. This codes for CASSQDRGGYNSPLHF.